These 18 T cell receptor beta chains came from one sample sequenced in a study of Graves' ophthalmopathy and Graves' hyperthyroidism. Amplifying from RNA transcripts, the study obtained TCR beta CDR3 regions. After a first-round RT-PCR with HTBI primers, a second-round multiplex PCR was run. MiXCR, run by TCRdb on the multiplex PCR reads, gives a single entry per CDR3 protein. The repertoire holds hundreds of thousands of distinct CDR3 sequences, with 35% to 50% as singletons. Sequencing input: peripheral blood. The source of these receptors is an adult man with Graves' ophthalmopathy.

The CDR3: CASTSGTVRSGYTF. CDR3 DNA sequence: TGTGCCAGCACCTCCGGGACAGTCCGATCCGGCTACACCTTC. The chain uses TRBV7-9 and TRBJ1-2; 7 bases agree with TRBD1. Germline CDR1 SEHNR, CDR2 FQNEAQ (reference sequence). V gave up 7 bases and J gave up 8 bases; unmatched junction bases: 13. There are 14 residues in the CDR3.

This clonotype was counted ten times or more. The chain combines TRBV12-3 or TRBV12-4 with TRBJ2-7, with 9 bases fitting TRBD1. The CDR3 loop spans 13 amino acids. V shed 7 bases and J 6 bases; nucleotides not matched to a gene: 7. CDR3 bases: TGTGCCAGCACCCTGGGACAGGGACCCGAGCAGTACTTC. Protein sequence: CASTLGQGPEQYF.

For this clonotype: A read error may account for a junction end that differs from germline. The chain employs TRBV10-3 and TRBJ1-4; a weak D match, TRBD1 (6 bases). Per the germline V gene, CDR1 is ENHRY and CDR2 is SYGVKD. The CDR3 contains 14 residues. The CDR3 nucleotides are TGTGCCACCAGTGAGGGGGGGGCTACTGAAAAACTGTTTTTT. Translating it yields CATSEGGATEKLFF.

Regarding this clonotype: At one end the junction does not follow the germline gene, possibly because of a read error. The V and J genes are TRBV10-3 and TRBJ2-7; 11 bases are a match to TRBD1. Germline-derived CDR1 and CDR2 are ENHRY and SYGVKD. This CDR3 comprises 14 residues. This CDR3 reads CASSDGTGGYEQYF. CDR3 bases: TGTGCCAGCAGTGATGGGACAGGGGGCTACGAGCAGTACTTC.

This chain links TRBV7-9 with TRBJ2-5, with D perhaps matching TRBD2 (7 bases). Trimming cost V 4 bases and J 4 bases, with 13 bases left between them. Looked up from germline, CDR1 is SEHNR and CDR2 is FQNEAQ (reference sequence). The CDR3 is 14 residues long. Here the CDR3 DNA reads TGTGCCAGCAGCTCCAGGGGAGGGGCAGAGACCCAGTACTTC. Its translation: CASSSRGGAETQYF.

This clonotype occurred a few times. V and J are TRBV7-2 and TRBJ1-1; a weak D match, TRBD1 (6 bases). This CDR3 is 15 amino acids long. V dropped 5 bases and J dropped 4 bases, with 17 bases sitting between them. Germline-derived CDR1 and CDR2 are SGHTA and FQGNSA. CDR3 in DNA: TGTGCCAGCAGCCCACAGGGCAGGGTCGGCACTGAAGCTTTCTTT. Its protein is CASSPQGRVGTEAFF.

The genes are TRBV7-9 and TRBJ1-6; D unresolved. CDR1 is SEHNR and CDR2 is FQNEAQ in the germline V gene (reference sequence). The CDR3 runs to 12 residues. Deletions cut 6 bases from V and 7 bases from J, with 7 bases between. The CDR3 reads CASSSKNSPLHF. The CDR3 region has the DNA TGTGCCAGCAGTTCCAAGAATTCACCCCTCCACTTT.

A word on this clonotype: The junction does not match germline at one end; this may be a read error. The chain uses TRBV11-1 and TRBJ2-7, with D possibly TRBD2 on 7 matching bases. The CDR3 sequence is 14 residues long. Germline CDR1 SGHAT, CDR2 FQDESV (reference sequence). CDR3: CASSDLLAGASELF. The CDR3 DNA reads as TGTGCCAGCAGCGACCTCCTGGCGGGGGCTAGCGAACTCTTC.

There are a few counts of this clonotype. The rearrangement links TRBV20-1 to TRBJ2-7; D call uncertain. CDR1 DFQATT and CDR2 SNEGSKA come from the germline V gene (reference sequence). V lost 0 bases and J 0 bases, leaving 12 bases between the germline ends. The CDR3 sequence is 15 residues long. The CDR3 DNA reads TGCAGTGCTAGAGATCCCCTATCGCTCTCCTACGAGCAGTACTTC. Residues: CSARDPLSLSYEQYF.

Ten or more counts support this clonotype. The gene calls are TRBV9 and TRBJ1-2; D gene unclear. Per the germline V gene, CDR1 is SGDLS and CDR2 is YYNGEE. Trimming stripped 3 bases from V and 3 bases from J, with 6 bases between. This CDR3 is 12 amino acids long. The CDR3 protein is CASSGFDYGYTF. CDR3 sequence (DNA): TGTGCCAGCAGCGGTTTCGACTATGGCTACACCTTC.

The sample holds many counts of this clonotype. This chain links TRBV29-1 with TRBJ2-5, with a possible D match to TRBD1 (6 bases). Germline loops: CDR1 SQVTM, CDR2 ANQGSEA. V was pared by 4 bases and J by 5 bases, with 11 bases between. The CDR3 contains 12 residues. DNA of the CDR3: TGCAGCGTTGTACAGGGCCGGGAGACCCAGTACTTC. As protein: CSVVQGRETQYF.

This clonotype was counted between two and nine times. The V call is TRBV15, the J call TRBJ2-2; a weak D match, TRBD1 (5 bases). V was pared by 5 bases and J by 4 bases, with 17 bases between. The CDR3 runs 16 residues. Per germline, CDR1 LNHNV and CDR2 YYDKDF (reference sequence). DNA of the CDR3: TGTGCCACCAGCTCTCAGACACAGGTGTTCACCGGGGAGCTGTTTTTT. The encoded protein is CATSSQTQVFTGELFF.

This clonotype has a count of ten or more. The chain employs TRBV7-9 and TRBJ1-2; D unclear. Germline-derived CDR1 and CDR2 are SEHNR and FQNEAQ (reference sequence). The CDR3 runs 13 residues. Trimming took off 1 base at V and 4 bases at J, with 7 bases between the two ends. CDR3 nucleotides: TGTGCCAGCAGCTTAGGAATGGGCTATGGCTACACCTTC. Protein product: CASSLGMGYGYTF.

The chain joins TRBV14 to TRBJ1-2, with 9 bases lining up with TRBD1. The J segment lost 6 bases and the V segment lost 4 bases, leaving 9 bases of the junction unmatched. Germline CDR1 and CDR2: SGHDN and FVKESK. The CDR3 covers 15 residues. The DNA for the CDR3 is TGTGCCAGCAGCCCCCCGGGGACAGGGAGCGATGGCTACACCTTC. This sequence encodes CASSPPGTGSDGYTF. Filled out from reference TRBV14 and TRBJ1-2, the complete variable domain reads EAGVTQFPSHSVIEKGQTVTLRCDPISGHDNLYWYRRVMGKEIKFLLHFVKESKQDESGMPNNRFLAERTGGTYSTLKVQPAELEDSGVYFCASSPPGTGSDGYTFGSGTRLTVV.

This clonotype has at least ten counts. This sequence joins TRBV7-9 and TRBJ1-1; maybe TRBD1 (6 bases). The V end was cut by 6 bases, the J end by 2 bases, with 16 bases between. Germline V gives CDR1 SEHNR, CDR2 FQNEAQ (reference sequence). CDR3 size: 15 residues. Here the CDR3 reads CASSPNPGTNTEAFF. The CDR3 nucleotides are TGTGCCAGCAGTCCGAATCCGGGGACAAACACTGAAGCTTTCTTT.

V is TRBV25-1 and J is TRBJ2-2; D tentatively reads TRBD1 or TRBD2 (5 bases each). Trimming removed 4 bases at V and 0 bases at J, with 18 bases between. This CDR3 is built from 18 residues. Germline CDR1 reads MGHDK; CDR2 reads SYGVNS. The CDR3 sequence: CASSARVEGFANTGELFF. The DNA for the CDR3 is TGTGCCAGCAGTGCTAGAGTTGAGGGGTTCGCGAACACCGGGGAGCTGTTTTTT. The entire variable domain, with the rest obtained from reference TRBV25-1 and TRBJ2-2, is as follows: EADIYQTPRYLVIGTGKKITLECSQTMGHDKMYWYQQDPGMELHLIHYSYGVNSTEKGDLSSESTVSRIRTEHFPLTLESARPSHTSQYLCASSARVEGFANTGELFFGEGSRLTVL.

The CDR3 here is CASSPQQGDQNNNSPLHF. CDR3 DNA: TGTGCCAGCTCACCACAGCAGGGCGACCAGAACAATAATTCACCCCTCCACTTT. The genes are TRBV2 and TRBJ1-6; a possible D gene is TRBD1 (5 bases). Germline CDR1 reads SNHLY; CDR2 reads FYNNEI. V was clipped by 8 bases and J by 5 bases, with 25 bases between them. This CDR3 comprises 18 residues. The full variable domain, completed using reference TRBV2 and TRBJ1-6, is EPEVTQTPSHQVTQMGQEVILRCVPISNHLYFYWYRQILGQKVEFLVSFYNNEISEKSEIFDDQFSVERPDGSNFTLKIRSTKLEDSAMYFCASSPQQGDQNNNSPLHFGNGTRLTVT.

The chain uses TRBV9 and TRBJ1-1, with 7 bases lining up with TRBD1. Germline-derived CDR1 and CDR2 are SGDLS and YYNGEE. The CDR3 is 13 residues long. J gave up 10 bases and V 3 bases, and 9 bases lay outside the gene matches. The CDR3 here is CASSATDRSAAFF. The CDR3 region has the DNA TGTGCCAGCAGCGCGACGGACAGGTCGGCAGCTTTCTTT.